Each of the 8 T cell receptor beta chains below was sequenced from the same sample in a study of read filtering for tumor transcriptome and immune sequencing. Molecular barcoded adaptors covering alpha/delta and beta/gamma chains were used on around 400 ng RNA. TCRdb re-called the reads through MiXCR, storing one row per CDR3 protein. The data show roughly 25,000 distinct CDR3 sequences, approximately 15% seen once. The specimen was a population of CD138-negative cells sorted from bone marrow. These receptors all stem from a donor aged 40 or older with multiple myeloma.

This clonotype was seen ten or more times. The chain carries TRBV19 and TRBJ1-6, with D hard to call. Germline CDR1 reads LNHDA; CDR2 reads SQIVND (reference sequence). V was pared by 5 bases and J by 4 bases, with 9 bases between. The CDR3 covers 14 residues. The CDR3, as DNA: TGTGCCAGTAGTCCCCGACGGTATAATTCACCCCTCCACTTT. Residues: CASSPRRYNSPLHF.

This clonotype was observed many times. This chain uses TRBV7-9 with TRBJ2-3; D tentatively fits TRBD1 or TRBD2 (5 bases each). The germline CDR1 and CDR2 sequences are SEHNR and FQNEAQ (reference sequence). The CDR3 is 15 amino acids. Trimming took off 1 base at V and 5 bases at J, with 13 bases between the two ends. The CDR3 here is CASSLDLVGRDTQYF. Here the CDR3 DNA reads TGTGCCAGCAGCTTAGACCTAGTGGGACGAGATACGCAGTATTTT.

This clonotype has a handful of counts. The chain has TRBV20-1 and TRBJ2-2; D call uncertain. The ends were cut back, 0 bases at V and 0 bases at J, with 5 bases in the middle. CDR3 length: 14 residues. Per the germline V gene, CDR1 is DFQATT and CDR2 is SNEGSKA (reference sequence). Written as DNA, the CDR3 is TGCAGTGCTAGAGATCCCACGAACACCGGGGAGCTGTTTTTT. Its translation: CSARDPTNTGELFF.

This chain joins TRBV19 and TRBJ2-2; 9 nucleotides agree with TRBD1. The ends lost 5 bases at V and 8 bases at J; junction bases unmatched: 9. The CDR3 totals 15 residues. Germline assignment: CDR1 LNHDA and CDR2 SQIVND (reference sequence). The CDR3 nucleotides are TGTGCCAGTAGTTTGGGACAGGGAAGACTGGGGGAGCTGTTTTTT. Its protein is CASSLGQGRLGELFF.

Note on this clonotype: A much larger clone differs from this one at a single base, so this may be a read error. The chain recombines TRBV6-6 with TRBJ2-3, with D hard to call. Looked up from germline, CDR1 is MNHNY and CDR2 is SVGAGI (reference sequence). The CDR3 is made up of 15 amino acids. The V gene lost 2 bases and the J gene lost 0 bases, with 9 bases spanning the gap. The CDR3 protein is CASSYLAPSTDTQYF. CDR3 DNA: TGTGCCAGCAGTTACCTCGCACCTAGCACAGATACGCAGTATTTT.

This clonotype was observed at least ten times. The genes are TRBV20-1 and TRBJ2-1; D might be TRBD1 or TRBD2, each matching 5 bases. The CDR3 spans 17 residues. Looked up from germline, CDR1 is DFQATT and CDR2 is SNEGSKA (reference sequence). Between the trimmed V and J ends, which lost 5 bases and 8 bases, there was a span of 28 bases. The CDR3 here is CSAPRPPPRDPRDEQFF. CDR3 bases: TGCAGTGCTCCCCGCCCCCCGCCCCGGGACCCTAGAGATGAGCAGTTCTTC.

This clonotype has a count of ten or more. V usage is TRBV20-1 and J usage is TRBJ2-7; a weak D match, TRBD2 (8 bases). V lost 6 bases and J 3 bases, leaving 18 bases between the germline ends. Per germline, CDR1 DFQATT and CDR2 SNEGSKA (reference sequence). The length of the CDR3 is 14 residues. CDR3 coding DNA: TGCAGTGCACAGGGGTTAGCGGGGAACTACGAGCAGTACTTC. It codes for CSAQGLAGNYEQYF.

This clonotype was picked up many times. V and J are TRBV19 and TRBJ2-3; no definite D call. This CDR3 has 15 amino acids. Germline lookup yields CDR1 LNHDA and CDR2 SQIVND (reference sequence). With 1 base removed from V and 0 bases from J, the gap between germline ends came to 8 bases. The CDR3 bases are TGTGCCAGTAGTATAGTTTCCGGGAGCACAGATACGCAGTATTTT. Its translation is CASSIVSGSTDTQYF.